The 9 T cell receptor beta chains below come from one sample, sequenced in a study of CD8+ T cells in alopecia areata. As the sequencing template, cDNA was produced by extracting RNA and reverse transcribing it. The data were produced by immunoSEQ multiplex PCR, yet TCRdb's version contains in-frame clones alone and is incomplete. The sample shows 90,000 or so clones, about 40% of them seen only once. The treatment is: oral pan-JAK inhibitor, 5-10 mg twice daily. The sequencing used CD8+ T cells sorted from blood, collected at week 24, from a patient treated with tofacitinib. The source is a human donor with alopecia areata.

This rearrangement joins TRBV29-1 to TRBJ1-2; TRBD1 agrees at 9 bases. The ends lost 7 bases at V and 6 bases at J; junction bases unmatched: 6. Per germline, CDR1 SQVTM and CDR2 ANQGSEA. This CDR3 is 12 amino acids long. DNA for the CDR3: TGCAGCGGGGGACAGGGTATGGATGGCTACACCTTC. Amino acids: CSGGQGMDGYTF.

This clone appeared a single time. V gene TRBV13 combines with J gene TRBJ1-1; TRBD1 matches 8 bases. CDR3 length equals 16 residues. Trimming removed 3 bases from V and 4 bases from J; junction bases left unmatched: 10. Germline CDR1 reads PRHDT; CDR2 reads FYEKMQ (reference sequence). The CDR3 DNA follows: TGTGCCAGCAGCTTCGGACAGGGAAGGTGGGGCACTGAAGCTTTCTTT. Translated: CASSFGQGRWGTEAFF.

The rearrangement links TRBV5-1 to TRBJ2-4; D assignment may be TRBD1 or TRBD2 (5 bases each). The V gene's germline CDR1 is SGHRS and CDR2 YFSETQ. V lost 4 bases and J 1 base, leaving 15 bases between the germline ends. The CDR3 has 16 residues. CDR3 loop: CASSRGTSGAKNIQYF. CDR3 DNA: TGCGCCAGCAGCCGAGGGACCTCCGGGGCCAAAAACATTCAGTACTTC.

The CDR3 loop is CASSTGGDKNIQYF. CDR3 coding DNA: TGTGCCAGTAGCACGGGAGGGGACAAAAACATTCAGTACTTC. The J gene is TRBJ2-4, the V gene TRBV19, with 8 bases fitting TRBD2. This CDR3 contains 14 residues. CDR1 LNHDA and CDR2 SQIVND come from the germline V gene (reference sequence). V was pared by 6 bases and J by 3 bases, with 4 bases of the junction left unmatched.

The V call is TRBV2, the J call TRBJ1-5, with D unclear. Germline V gene lookup returns CDR1 SNHLY and CDR2 FYNNEI. Trimming stripped 0 bases from V and 6 bases from J, with 6 bases between. The CDR3 sequence is 13 residues long. The CDR3 loop reads CASSEAGGQPQHF. CDR3 DNA sequence: TGTGCCAGCAGTGAAGCCGGCGGTCAGCCCCAGCATTTT.

The chain joins TRBV7-2 to TRBJ2-1; 9 bases line up with TRBD2. V lost 4 bases, J lost 7 bases, and 11 bases stayed unmatched. Germline V gene data show CDR1 as SGHTA and CDR2 as FQGNSA. The CDR3 runs 16 residues. CDR3 region: CASSSRPPSGRNEQFF. CDR3 in DNA: TGTGCCAGCAGCTCGCGCCCACCGAGCGGGAGGAATGAGCAGTTCTTC.

The chain couples TRBV4-1 to TRBJ2-5; D may match TRBD1 or TRBD2 (7 bases each). The CDR3 is 15 amino acids. Trimming removed 3 bases at V and 6 bases at J, with 17 bases between. CDR1 MGHRA and CDR2 YSYEKL come from the germline V gene. CDR3 sequence: CASSHSDREGKTQYF. In DNA, the CDR3 is TGCGCCAGCAGCCATTCTGACAGGGAGGGAAAGACCCAGTACTTC.

V usage is TRBV6-5 and J usage is TRBJ1-1; D gene unclear. The germline V gene encodes CDR1 MNHEY and CDR2 SVGAGI. This CDR3 has 14 residues. V was pared by 5 bases and J by 0 bases, with 10 bases between. CDR3 region: CASSQIGVNTEAFF. In DNA form, the CDR3 reads TGTGCCAGCAGTCAGATTGGCGTGAACACTGAAGCTTTCTTT.

This rearrangement joins TRBV7-8 to TRBJ2-7; TRBD1 or TRBD2 may be the D gene (5 bases each). The CDR3 covers 14 residues. From germline, CDR1 is SGHVS and CDR2 FQNEAQ. Between the trimmed V and J ends, which lost 1 base and 0 bases, there was a span of 7 bases. CDR3 protein: CASSLGDGSYEQYF. The CDR3 DNA follows: TGTGCCAGCAGCTTAGGGGACGGCTCCTACGAGCAGTACTTC.